The 13 T cell receptor beta chains listed next were all sequenced from one sample in a study of OX40 agonist ivuxolimab in advanced cancers. Only in-frame clones appear in the TCRdb table, and some are missing; sequencing was by immunoSEQ multiplex PCR. The data hold more than 70,000 clones, with roughly 87% observed a single time. Sequences were derived from CD4+ or CD8+ T cells sorted from blood, sampled in a trial of the OX40 agonist ivuxolimab. The source is an adult with an advanced solid tumor such as melanoma, head and neck, liver or kidney cancer.

The genes are TRBV5-1 and TRBJ1-3; D might be TRBD1 (6 bases). This CDR3 is 14 amino acids long. Between the trimmed V and J ends, which lost 0 bases and 8 bases, there was a span of 12 bases. CDR1 is SGHRS and CDR2 is YFSETQ in the germline V gene. CDR3 region: CASSLDRVVDTIYF. CDR3 nucleotide sequence: TGCGCCAGCAGCTTGGACAGGGTAGTAGACACCATATATTTT. Combining the CDR3 with reference TRBV5-1 and TRBJ1-3 gives the whole variable domain KAGVTQTPRYLIKTRGQQVTLSCSPISGHRSVSWYQQTPGQGLQFLFEYFSETQRNKGNFPGRFSGRQFSNSRSEMNVSTLELGDSALYLCASSLDRVVDTIYFGEGSWLTVV.

This clone was seen more than once but under ten times. The chain links TRBV18 to TRBJ1-5, with D perhaps matching TRBD1 (5 bases). The V and J ends lost 1 base and 3 bases respectively, with 7 bases between them. The germline V gene has CDR1 KGHSH and CDR2 LQKENI. This CDR3 contains 14 residues. CDR3 sequence reads: CASSPQGINQPQHF. The DNA for the CDR3 is TGTGCCAGCTCACCACAGGGGATCAATCAGCCCCAGCATTTT.

The J gene is TRBJ2-2, the V gene TRBV5-1, with 10 bases fitting TRBD2. This CDR3 contains 14 residues. V lost 4 bases, J lost 13 bases, and 10 bases stayed unmatched. Germline V CDR1 and CDR2: SGHRS, YFSETQ. DNA for the CDR3: TGCGCCAGCAGCCCCCAGGGACTAGCGATTGGGCTGTTTTTT. It encodes CASSPQGLAIGLFF.

The CDR3 here is CASSRGLAGALETSYEQYF. CDR3 coding DNA: TGCGCCAGCAGCCGCGGACTAGCGGGGGCCCTGGAGACCTCCTACGAGCAGTACTTC. The chain recombines TRBV5-1 with TRBJ2-7; 13 nucleotides match TRBD2. The V segment lost 4 bases and the J segment 0 bases; nucleotides outside the gene matches: 13. Germline CDR1 is SGHRS and CDR2 is YFSETQ. The CDR3 sequence is 19 residues long.

The chain carries TRBV4-1 and TRBJ1-4; TRBD1 agrees at 9 bases. V trimming: 4 bases; J trimming: 8 bases; junction bases outside the gene matches: 8. The germline gives CDR1 MGHRA, CDR2 YSYEKL. The CDR3 contains 15 residues. The CDR3 DNA follows: TGCGCCAGCAGCCCGACCGGGACAGGGACGGAAAAACTGTTTTTT. Its protein is CASSPTGTGTEKLFF.

The rearrangement links TRBV28 to TRBJ2-3; TRBD1 might be the D (6 bases). Germline V gives CDR1 MDHEN, CDR2 SYDVKM. This CDR3 region has 15 residues. Trimming pared 3 bases from V and 0 bases from J, leaving 10 bases between. The CDR3 protein is CASSLLQGSTDTQYF. CDR3 DNA: TGTGCCAGCAGTTTGTTACAGGGAAGCACAGATACGCAGTATTTT.

The gene calls are TRBV7-9 and TRBJ1-3, with 7 positions matching TRBD1. The CDR3 covers 14 residues. Germline CDR1 reads SEHNR; CDR2 reads FQNEAQ (reference sequence). Losses at the gene ends were 5 bases for V and 2 bases for J; bases not matched to a gene: 3. CDR3 in DNA: TGTGCCAGCAGCGGGGGGACAGCTGGAAACACCATATATTTT. This gives the protein CASSGGTAGNTIYF.

CDR3 sequence reads: CASSYSGATNQPQHF. For the CDR3, the DNA is TGTGCCAGCAGTTACTCCGGGGCTACCAATCAGCCCCAGCATTTT. The chain links TRBV6-6 to TRBJ1-5, with a tentative D call TRBD1 (5 bases). Germline V gives CDR1 MNHNY, CDR2 SVGAGI (reference sequence). This CDR3 is built from 15 residues. V lost 0 bases and J lost 3, with 9 bases in between.

The chain has TRBV18 and TRBJ1-5; 7 bases fit TRBD1. After removal of 4 bases from V and 1 base from J, the junction contained 10 bases not matched to a gene. Per germline, CDR1 KGHSH and CDR2 LQKENI. The CDR3 is made up of 17 amino acids. The CDR3 protein is CASSRGTGVTSNQPQHF. The CDR3 DNA sequence: TGTGCCAGCTCACGGGGAACAGGGGTCACAAGCAATCAGCCCCAGCATTTT.

The V gene is TRBV4-2, the J gene TRBJ2-7, with TRBD2 matching over 8 bases. CDR1 LGHNA and CDR2 YNFKEQ come from the germline V gene. The CDR3 consists of 15 residues. The V gene end was trimmed by 0 bases and the J gene end by 5 bases; junction bases not matched to a gene: 6. For the CDR3, the DNA is TGTGCCAGCAGCCAAGATCCCGGGAGGGTCAACGAGCAGTACTTC. This gives the protein CASSQDPGRVNEQYF.

This chain uses TRBV5-4 with TRBJ1-2; 7 bases are a match to TRBD1. Germline-derived CDR1 and CDR2 are SGHNT and YYREEE (reference sequence). The V and J ends lost 0 bases and 7 bases, in that order; junction bases with no gene match: 3. This CDR3 spans 13 amino acids. CDR3 in amino acids: CASSLEGAAGYTF. The CDR3 region has the DNA TGTGCCAGCAGCTTGGAGGGGGCGGCTGGCTACACCTTC.

This clone came up once. The chain recombines TRBV6-4 with TRBJ1-4, with D possibly TRBD1 on 6 matching bases. CDR3 size: 17 residues. The V end lost 0 bases, the J end lost 4 bases, and 15 bases lay between the germline ends. Germline V gene data show CDR1 as MRHNA and CDR2 as SNTAGT. The CDR3 is CASSDSEGGLVNEKLFF. As DNA, the CDR3 is TGTGCCAGCAGTGACTCGGAGGGGGGTCTGGTTAATGAAAAACTGTTTTTT.

The J gene is TRBJ2-5, the V gene TRBV23-1, with D unresolved. TRBV23-1 is noted as an ORF with a role that remains uncertain. The CDR3 is 16 residues long. The ends were cut back, 0 bases at V and 0 bases at J, with 11 bases in the middle. In DNA form, the CDR3 reads TGCGCCAGCAGTCAATCGAGGACGCCGTACCAAGAGACCCAGTACTTC. Translating gives CASSQSRTPYQETQYF.